Listed here are 26 T cell receptor beta chains from one sample, sequenced in a study of tumor-infiltrating lymphocytes in localized non-small cell lung cancer. Assay: immunoSEQ multiplex PCR; the TCRdb copy retains only in-frame clones and omits some. The data hold roughly 8,500 clones, with 55% to 75% observed a single time. Sequenced: uninvolved lung tissue not adjacent to the tumor. The receptors shown here come from a human donor with non-small cell lung cancer.

By share, this clone counts as medium-sized (0.01 to 0.1%). The chain has TRBV6-6 and TRBJ1-1; D perhaps matches TRBD1 (5 bases). This CDR3 is built from 8 residues. Germline CDR1 reads MNHNY; CDR2 reads SVGAGI (reference sequence). Trimming removed 7 bases at V and 11 bases at J, with 5 bases between. The CDR3 bases are TGTGCCAGCACAGGGGCTTTCTTT. Protein: CASTGAFF.

This rearrangement joins TRBV5-1 to TRBJ2-7; possible D gene TRBD1, 6 bases. This CDR3 contains 15 residues. Germline V gene sequence: CDR1 SGHRS, CDR2 YFSETQ. Trimming took 2 bases from V and 1 from J, leaving 13 bases between them. The CDR3, as DNA: TGCGCCAGCAGCTTTGCCTACCAGGGGTCCTACGAGCAGTACTTC. Translating it yields CASSFAYQGSYEQYF.

This clone was found a few times. The chain couples TRBV29-1 to TRBJ1-2; D perhaps matches TRBD1 (6 bases). The CDR3 extends over 11 amino acids. Germline V gene data show CDR1 as SQVTM and CDR2 as ANQGSEA. Trimming took off 3 bases at V and 6 bases at J, with 8 bases between the two ends. The CDR3 DNA reads as TGCAGCGTTGAGACAGGTCATGGCTACACCTTC. This gives the protein CSVETGHGYTF.

The chain combines TRBV4-1 with TRBJ2-1; the match to TRBD2 covers 12 bases. CDR3 length: 18 residues. The V and J ends lost 1 base and 5 bases, in that order; junction bases with no gene match: 9. CDR1 is MGHRA and CDR2 is YSYEKL in the germline V gene. As DNA, the CDR3 is TGCGCCAGCAGCCAAGTCGACCTGGGACTAGCGGGCAACAATGAGCAGTTCTTC. It is translated as CASSQVDLGLAGNNEQFF.

This clone was seen just once. J is TRBJ2-7 and V is TRBV11-2; 7 nucleotides align to TRBD1. V shed 4 bases, J shed 6 bases, and the junction held 6 bases outside the gene matches. CDR3 size: 13 residues. Per germline, CDR1 SGHAT and CDR2 FQNNGV. In DNA form, the CDR3 reads TGTGCCAGCAGCTCCCGACAGGGATCCGAGCAGTACTTC. Protein sequence: CASSSRQGSEQYF.

This clone was seen a handful of times. Other DNA variants within this sample encode the same CDR3. V is TRBV7-9 and J is TRBJ1-3, with 8 bases that match TRBD1. The ends lost 5 bases at V and 2 bases at J; junction bases unmatched: 5. CDR1 SEHNR and CDR2 FQNEAQ come from the germline V gene (reference sequence). This CDR3 is 15 amino acids long. CDR3 sequence reads: CASSLQGATGNTIYF. CDR3 nucleotide sequence: TGTGCCAGCAGCCTCCAGGGGGCGACTGGAAACACCATATATTTT.

This rearrangement joins TRBV19 to TRBJ1-5; no reliable D call. The V gene's germline CDR1 is LNHDA and CDR2 SQIVND (reference sequence). V dropped 6 bases and J dropped 4 bases, with 13 bases sitting between them. The CDR3 runs 14 residues. Here the CDR3 DNA reads TGTGCCAGTAGCGTGGCCCGAGGGAATCAGCCCCAGCATTTT. Translating gives CASSVARGNQPQHF.

The J gene is TRBJ2-2, the V gene TRBV4-2; D not certain. V shed 0 bases and J shed 0 bases, with 5 bases lying between them. The CDR3 consists of 15 residues. CDR1 and CDR2 from the germline V gene are LGHNA and YNFKEQ. The CDR3 DNA is TGTGCCAGCAGCCAAGACTCCTCGAACACCGGGGAGCTGTTTTTT. It encodes CASSQDSSNTGELFF.

The chain combines TRBV14 with TRBJ1-2; perhaps TRBD1 as D (5 bases). CDR1 and CDR2 from the germline V gene are SGHDN and FVKESK. The ends were cut back, 4 bases at V and 4 bases at J, with 10 bases in the middle. There are 13 residues in the CDR3. This CDR3 is CASSLGGTYGYTF. The DNA for the CDR3 is TGTGCCAGCAGCCTTGGGGGGACCTATGGCTACACCTTC.

This clone counts as medium-sized. The genes are TRBV7-2 and TRBJ2-3; TRBD2 aligns across 8 bases. V dropped 4 bases and J dropped 3; count of bases not matched to a gene: 12. From germline, CDR1 is SGHTA and CDR2 FQGNSA. The CDR3 totals 17 residues. CDR3 in amino acids: CASSWHTSGGRTDTQYF. DNA for the CDR3: TGTGCCAGCAGCTGGCACACTAGCGGAGGAAGGACAGATACGCAGTATTTT.

The V and J genes are TRBV11-3 and TRBJ2-2; possibly TRBD1 for D (5 bases). Trimming stripped 5 bases from V and 2 bases from J, with 12 bases between. CDR3 length: 15 residues. The germline CDR1 and CDR2 sequences are SGHNT and YENEEA. The chain's CDR3 is CASSLGEPNTGELFF. The CDR3 nucleotides read TGTGCCAGCAGCCTAGGGGAACCCAACACCGGGGAGCTGTTTTTT.

The rearrangement uses TRBV20-1 and TRBJ1-2; D call uncertain. V gave up 5 bases and J gave up 7 bases, with 11 bases separating them. The germline CDR1 and CDR2 sequences are DFQATT and SNEGSKA (reference sequence). CDR3 length: 11 residues. This CDR3 reads CSADGRFGYTF. The CDR3, as DNA: TGCAGTGCTGATGGGAGGTTTGGCTACACCTTC.

In its sample, this clone was seen a few times. This sequence joins TRBV9 and TRBJ1-1, with D uncertain. V lost 2 bases, J lost 4 bases, and 9 bases lay in between. The germline gives CDR1 SGDLS, CDR2 YYNGEE. This CDR3 is 13 amino acids long. The CDR3 here is CASSVPGGTEAFF. CDR3 nucleotides: TGTGCCAGCAGCGTCCCCGGAGGCACTGAAGCTTTCTTT.

This chain joins TRBV29-1 and TRBJ2-5; D possibly corresponds to TRBD2 (6 bases). Trimming took 4 bases from V and 1 from J, leaving 10 bases between them. The CDR3 loop spans 13 amino acids. CDR1 is SQVTM and CDR2 is ANQGSEA in the germline V gene. This chain's CDR3 is CSVVRRAQETQYF. The CDR3, as DNA: TGCAGCGTTGTGCGGAGGGCCCAAGAGACCCAGTACTTC.

The chain links TRBV28 to TRBJ2-7; D is unresolved. The CDR3 extends over 13 amino acids. Germline V gene data show CDR1 as MDHEN and CDR2 as SYDVKM. Trimming took 4 bases from V and 4 from J, leaving 11 bases between them. The CDR3 reads CASSSRGIYEQYF. The CDR3 coding sequence is TGTGCCAGCAGTTCCCGTGGAATTTACGAGCAGTACTTC.

J is TRBJ1-2 and V is TRBV28; 9 nucleotides line up with TRBD1. The CDR3 has 11 amino acids. V was pared by 11 bases and J by 2 bases, with 0 bases of the junction left unmatched. Germline assignment: CDR1 MDHEN and CDR2 SYDVKM. CDR3 residues: CAGQGNYGYTF. CDR3 bases: TGTGCCGGACAGGGGAACTATGGCTACACCTTC.

This clone is labeled medium-sized. In the same sample, other DNA sequences code for this CDR3. The chain uses TRBV7-9 and TRBJ2-2, with 9 nucleotides matching TRBD1. This CDR3 is 14 amino acids long. CDR1 and CDR2 (germline): SEHNR, FQNEAQ (reference sequence). V trimming: 8 bases; J trimming: 4 bases; junction bases outside the gene matches: 5. The CDR3, as DNA: TGTGCCAGCGGGGGACAGGGACGCACCGGGGAGCTGTTTTTT. Translated: CASGGQGRTGELFF.

J is TRBJ2-1 and V is TRBV5-4; D could derive from TRBD1 or TRBD2 (5 bases each). The CDR3 runs to 11 residues. Germline V CDR1 and CDR2: SGHNT, YYREEE (reference sequence). V shed 1 base and J shed 10 bases, with 6 bases lying between them. The CDR3 sequence: CASSLRGEQFF. The CDR3 bases are TGTGCCAGCAGCTTGCGGGGCGAGCAGTTCTTC.

J is TRBJ2-7 and V is TRBV5-1, with 7 bases fitting TRBD2. Unmatched junction bases numbered 4, after V lost 0 bases and J lost 4 bases. This CDR3 is 14 amino acids long. CDR1 SGHRS and CDR2 YFSETQ come from the germline V gene. CDR3 amino acids: CASSLGIGGYEQYF. The CDR3 nucleotides read TGCGCCAGCAGCTTGGGGATCGGGGGGTACGAGCAGTACTTC. The full variable domain, rest sourced from reference TRBV5-1 and TRBJ2-7, is KAGVTQTPRYLIKTRGQQVTLSCSPISGHRSVSWYQQTPGQGLQFLFEYFSETQRNKGNFPGRFSGRQFSNSRSEMNVSTLELGDSALYLCASSLGIGGYEQYFGPGTRLTVT.

This chain connects TRBV14 to TRBJ1-2; possibly TRBD1 for D (6 bases). This CDR3 is built from 13 residues. The ends were cut back, 4 bases at V and 3 bases at J, with 9 bases in the middle. The germline gives CDR1 SGHDN, CDR2 FVKESK. CDR3 nucleotide sequence: TGTGCCAGCAGCCGGCAGGGGCACTATGGCTACACCTTC. Translation: CASSRQGHYGYTF.

The J gene is TRBJ2-3, the V gene TRBV7-2; TRBD1 matches at 8 bases. J gave up 4 bases and V 4 bases, and 10 bases lay outside the gene matches. The CDR3 extends over 16 amino acids. Per germline, CDR1 SGHTA and CDR2 FQGNSA. The CDR3 DNA sequence: TGTGCCAGCAGCTCTCACCGGGACAGGCTCGCAGATACGCAGTATTTT. It translates to CASSSHRDRLADTQYF.

This rearrangement joins TRBV6-6 to TRBJ1-4; D unclear. Germline CDR1 and CDR2: MNHNY and SVGAGI (reference sequence). Trimming left V 5 bases short and J 4 bases short, with 14 bases between. The length of the CDR3 is 15 residues. CDR3 nucleotides: TGTGCCAGCAGTCCCGGGTACCGGCATAATGAAAAACTGTTTTTT. The encoded protein is CASSPGYRHNEKLFF.

V and J are TRBV4-3 and TRBJ2-1; the D gene is possibly TRBD2 (5 bases). V gave up 0 bases and J gave up 8 bases, with 17 bases separating them. From germline, CDR1 is LGHNA and CDR2 YSLEER. The CDR3 is made up of 16 amino acids. DNA for the CDR3: TGCGCCAGCAGCCAAGAGTTTCGGGGAATACAAGATGAGCAGTTCTTC. Amino acid sequence: CASSQEFRGIQDEQFF.

This clone qualifies as large. DNA for the CDR3: TGCGCCAGCAGCCAAGGTAGGCCGAACATGAACACTGAAGCTTTCTTT. Its protein is CASSQGRPNMNTEAFF. This chain uses TRBV4-1 with TRBJ1-1, with unresolved D. The length of the CDR3 is 16 residues. Looked up from germline, CDR1 is MGHRA and CDR2 is YSYEKL. V lost 1 base to trimming and J lost 0 bases, with 12 bases between them.

The chain combines TRBV2 with TRBJ1-5; possible D gene TRBD1, 5 bases. The CDR3 runs 14 residues. CDR1 and CDR2 (germline): SNHLY, FYNNEI. V lost 7 bases and J 4 bases, leaving 14 bases between the germline ends. CDR3 region: CASNPLGGNQPQHF. In DNA form, the CDR3 reads TGTGCCAGCAACCCACTCGGGGGGAATCAGCCCCAGCATTTT.

This clone is classed as medium-sized. This rearrangement joins TRBV5-4 to TRBJ1-2; D call uncertain. Trimming took 0 bases from V and 3 from J, leaving 12 bases between them. The CDR3 loop spans 15 amino acids. The V gene's germline CDR1 is SGHNT and CDR2 YYREEE (reference sequence). As DNA, the CDR3 is TGTGCCAGCAGCTTGGCCTCCGAGGGATACTATGGCTACACCTTC. It is translated as CASSLASEGYYGYTF. Full variable domain (remainder filled in from reference TRBV5-4 and TRBJ1-2): ETGVTQSPTHLIKTRGQQVTLRCSSQSGHNTVSWYQQALGQGPQFIFQYYREEENGRGNFPPRFSGLQFPNYSSELNVNALELDDSALYLCASSLASEGYYGYTFGSGTRLTVV.